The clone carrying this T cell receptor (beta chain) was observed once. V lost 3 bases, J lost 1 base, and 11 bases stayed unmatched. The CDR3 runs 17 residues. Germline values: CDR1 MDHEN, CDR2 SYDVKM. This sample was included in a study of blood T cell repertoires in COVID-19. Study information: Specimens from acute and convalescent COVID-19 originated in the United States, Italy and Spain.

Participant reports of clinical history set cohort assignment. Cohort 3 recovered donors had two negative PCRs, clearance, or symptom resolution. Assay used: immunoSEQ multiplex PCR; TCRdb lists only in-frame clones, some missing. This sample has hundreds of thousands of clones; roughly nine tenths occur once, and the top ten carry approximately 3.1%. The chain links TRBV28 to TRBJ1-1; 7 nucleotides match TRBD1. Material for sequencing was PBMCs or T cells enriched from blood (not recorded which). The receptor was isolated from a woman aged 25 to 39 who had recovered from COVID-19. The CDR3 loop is CASSFRGAGRRNTEAFF. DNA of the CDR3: TGTGCCAGCAGTTTCAGGGGGGCGGGTAGAAGGAACACTGAAGCTTTCTTT.